The following is a TCR beta chain sequence with its context. This record comes from a study of blood T cell repertoires in COVID-19. Study in general: Donors in the United States, Italy and Spain gave samples during acute or convalescent COVID-19. Sample material is recorded as cDNA or gDNA derived from T cells, B-cell-depleted T cells, or PBMCs.

The CDR3 covers 14 residues. Germline V gives CDR1 MGHRA, CDR2 YSYEKL. V dropped 3 bases and J dropped 4 bases, with 10 bases sitting between them. In the original processing: Estimation of nucleated cell counts was performed using reference gene primer amplification. Clones were read by immunoSEQ multiplex PCR, and TCRdb kept only the in-frame ones, dropping some. V and J calls and clone size come straight from that table; D and trimming were deduced from the DNA. This sample carries roughly 14,000 clones, approximately 80% of them seen once, and the ten largest clones take roughly 30%. The rearrangement links TRBV4-1 to TRBJ2-1; no clear D gene. The sequenced material came from peripheral blood. This TCR came from a woman in her 50s with active or convalescent COVID-19. This CDR3 is CASSHYTEYNEQFF. In DNA, the CDR3 is TGCGCCAGCAGCCATTATACAGAATACAATGAGCAGTTCTTC.